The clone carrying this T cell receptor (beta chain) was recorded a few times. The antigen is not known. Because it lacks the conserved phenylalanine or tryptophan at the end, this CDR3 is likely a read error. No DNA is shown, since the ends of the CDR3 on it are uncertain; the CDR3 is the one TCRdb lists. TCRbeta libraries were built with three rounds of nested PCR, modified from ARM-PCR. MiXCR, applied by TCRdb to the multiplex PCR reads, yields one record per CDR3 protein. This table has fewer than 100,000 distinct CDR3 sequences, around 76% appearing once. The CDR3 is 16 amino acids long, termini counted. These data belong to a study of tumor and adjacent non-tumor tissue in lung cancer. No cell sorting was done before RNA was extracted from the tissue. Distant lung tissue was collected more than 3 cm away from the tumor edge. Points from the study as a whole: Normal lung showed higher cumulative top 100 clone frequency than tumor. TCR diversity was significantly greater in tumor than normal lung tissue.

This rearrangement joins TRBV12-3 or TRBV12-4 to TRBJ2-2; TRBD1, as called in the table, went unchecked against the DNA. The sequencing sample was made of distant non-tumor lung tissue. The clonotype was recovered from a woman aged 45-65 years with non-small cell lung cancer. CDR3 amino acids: CASSLGTGTNTGDLFV.